This T cell receptor beta chain is from a study of T cells after yellow fever vaccination. Study-wide points: Peaking on day 5 versus 15, the secondary response was faster but weaker.

On this clonotype itself: Its matching antigen is unknown.

Template switching by 5'RACE produced TCR cDNA, adding a universal primer site and UMIs. TCRdb reanalysed the 5' RACE reads using MiXCR and keeps one entry per CDR3 protein. Altogether about 630,000 distinct CDR3 sequences are present, 12% being singletons, with the ten largest covering 15%. The V gene's germline CDR1 is MNHEY and CDR2 SVGAGI. The V gene lost 0 bases and the J gene lost 14 bases, with 16 bases spanning the gap. The length of the CDR3 is 14 residues. This specimen consisted of PBMCs, obtained on the day of the yellow fever booster vaccination. This chain uses TRBV6-5 with TRBJ1-4; no clear D gene. This TCR was recovered from a man younger than 45 who received the YFV17D yellow fever vaccine. This CDR3 is CASSYSSPGKRLFF. The DNA of the CDR3 is TGTGCCAGCAGTTACTCGTCCCCAGGCAAAAGGCTGTTTTTT.